This T cell receptor (beta chain) was sequenced during a study of regulatory and conventional T cells in RAG deficiency. As to this clone: Its antigen is currently unknown.

The CDR3 contains 11 residues. Between the trimmed V and J ends, which lost 3 bases and 7 bases, there was a span of 8 bases. CDR1 is SGHRS and CDR2 is YFSETQ in the germline V gene. Repertoires were generated with immunoSEQ multiplex PCR, while TCRdb's copy carries only in-frame clones and drops some. The data show thousands of clones, 80% seen once. General study points: In Omenn syndrome, Treg and Tconv repertoires overlapped >85%. Omenn syndrome and CID/AS patients had around 100-fold fewer unique Treg TCR beta sequences, versus approximately 9.6-fold elsewhere.

This sample also belongs to another study, concerning regulatory T cells. This second report adds: Amplification used 52 TRBV primers and 13 TRBJ primers.

The origin of this receptor is a human donor in good health. The sequenced sample was CD8+ T cells sorted from blood. The V gene is TRBV5-1, the J gene TRBJ2-7; D is undetermined. Here the CDR3 DNA reads TGCGCCAGCAGCTCCCCGGGTGAGCAGTACTTC. Its translation is CASSSPGEQYF.